Below, 3 T cell receptor beta chains from the same sample are listed, as sequenced in a study of shared clonotypes between healthy human individuals. The table came from immunoSEQ multiplex PCR; TCRdb's copy has only in-frame clones and leaves some out. The sample records about a million clones, approximately 80% being singletons. Sequenced input: memory CD4+ T cells from PBMCs. The subset was: CD45RA-negative fraction. All receptors derive from a man between 18 and 29 years old in good health. Some clones in this sample may be carry-over from other donors' samples.

This clone was seen repeatedly, ten times or more. V usage is TRBV6-5 and J usage is TRBJ1-4; D perhaps matches TRBD1 (5 bases). Germline values: CDR1 MNHEY, CDR2 SVGAGI. Trimming left V 6 bases short and J 8 bases short, with 16 bases between. This CDR3 has 14 amino acids. The CDR3 DNA follows: TGTGCCAGCAGCCCCGTGGGGGTGGAGGAAAAACTGTTTTTT. Protein product: CASSPVGVEEKLFF.

The V gene is TRBV2, the J gene TRBJ2-3, with no clear D. Trimming left V 7 bases short and J 2 bases short, with 7 bases between. The CDR3 is 12 amino acids. The germline V gene encodes CDR1 SNHLY and CDR2 FYNNEI. In nucleotides, the CDR3 is TGTGCCAGCAAGTCGGACACAGATACGCAGTATTTT. Amino acid sequence: CASKSDTDTQYF.

This clone has only one observation. J is TRBJ2-5 and V is TRBV18; either TRBD1 or TRBD2 may fit D (6 bases each). Germline V gene lookup returns CDR1 KGHSH and CDR2 LQKENI. CDR3 size: 14 residues. The V end lost 4 bases, the J end lost 5 bases, and 14 bases lay between the germline ends. In DNA, the CDR3 is TGTGCCAGCTCACGGACGAGGGGGGAGGAGACCCAGTACTTC. Translating gives CASSRTRGEETQYF.